This T cell receptor (beta chain) was sequenced for a study of T cells after yellow fever vaccination. The trim removed 8 bases at V and 6 bases at J, leaving 21 bases unmatched. The length of the CDR3 is 17 residues. Germline V lookup: CDR1 MNHEY, CDR2 SMNVEV (reference sequence). A single record per CDR3 protein comes from TCRdb applying MiXCR to the 5' RACE reads. The sample shows about 340,000 distinct CDR3 sequences, roughly 4.3% of them seen only once. This clonotype was seen more than once but under ten times. The receptor was isolated from a man younger than 35 who received the YFV17D yellow fever vaccine. The V call is TRBV27, the J call TRBJ1-1; 7 positions agree with TRBD1. This specimen consisted of PBMCs, obtained 5 days after the yellow fever booster vaccination. The CDR3 DNA reads as TGTGCCAGCTGGACTGAACAGGGGATAAAGAGGTTCGCTGAAGCTTTCTTT. Amino acid sequence: CASWTEQGIKRFAEAFF.